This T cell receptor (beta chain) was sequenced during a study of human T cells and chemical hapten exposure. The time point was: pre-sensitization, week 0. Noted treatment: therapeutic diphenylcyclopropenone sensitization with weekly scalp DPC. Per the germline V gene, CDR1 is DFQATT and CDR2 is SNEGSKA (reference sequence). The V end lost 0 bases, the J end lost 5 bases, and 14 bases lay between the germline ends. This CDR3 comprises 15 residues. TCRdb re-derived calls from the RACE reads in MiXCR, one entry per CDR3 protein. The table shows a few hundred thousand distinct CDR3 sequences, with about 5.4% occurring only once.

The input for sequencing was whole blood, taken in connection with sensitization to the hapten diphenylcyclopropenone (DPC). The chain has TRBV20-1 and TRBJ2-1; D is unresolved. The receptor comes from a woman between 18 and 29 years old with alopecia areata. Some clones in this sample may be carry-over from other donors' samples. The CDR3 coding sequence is TGCAGTGCTAGAGATGTGGCCTCAGCCCACAATGAGCAGTTCTTC. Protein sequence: CSARDVASAHNEQFF.